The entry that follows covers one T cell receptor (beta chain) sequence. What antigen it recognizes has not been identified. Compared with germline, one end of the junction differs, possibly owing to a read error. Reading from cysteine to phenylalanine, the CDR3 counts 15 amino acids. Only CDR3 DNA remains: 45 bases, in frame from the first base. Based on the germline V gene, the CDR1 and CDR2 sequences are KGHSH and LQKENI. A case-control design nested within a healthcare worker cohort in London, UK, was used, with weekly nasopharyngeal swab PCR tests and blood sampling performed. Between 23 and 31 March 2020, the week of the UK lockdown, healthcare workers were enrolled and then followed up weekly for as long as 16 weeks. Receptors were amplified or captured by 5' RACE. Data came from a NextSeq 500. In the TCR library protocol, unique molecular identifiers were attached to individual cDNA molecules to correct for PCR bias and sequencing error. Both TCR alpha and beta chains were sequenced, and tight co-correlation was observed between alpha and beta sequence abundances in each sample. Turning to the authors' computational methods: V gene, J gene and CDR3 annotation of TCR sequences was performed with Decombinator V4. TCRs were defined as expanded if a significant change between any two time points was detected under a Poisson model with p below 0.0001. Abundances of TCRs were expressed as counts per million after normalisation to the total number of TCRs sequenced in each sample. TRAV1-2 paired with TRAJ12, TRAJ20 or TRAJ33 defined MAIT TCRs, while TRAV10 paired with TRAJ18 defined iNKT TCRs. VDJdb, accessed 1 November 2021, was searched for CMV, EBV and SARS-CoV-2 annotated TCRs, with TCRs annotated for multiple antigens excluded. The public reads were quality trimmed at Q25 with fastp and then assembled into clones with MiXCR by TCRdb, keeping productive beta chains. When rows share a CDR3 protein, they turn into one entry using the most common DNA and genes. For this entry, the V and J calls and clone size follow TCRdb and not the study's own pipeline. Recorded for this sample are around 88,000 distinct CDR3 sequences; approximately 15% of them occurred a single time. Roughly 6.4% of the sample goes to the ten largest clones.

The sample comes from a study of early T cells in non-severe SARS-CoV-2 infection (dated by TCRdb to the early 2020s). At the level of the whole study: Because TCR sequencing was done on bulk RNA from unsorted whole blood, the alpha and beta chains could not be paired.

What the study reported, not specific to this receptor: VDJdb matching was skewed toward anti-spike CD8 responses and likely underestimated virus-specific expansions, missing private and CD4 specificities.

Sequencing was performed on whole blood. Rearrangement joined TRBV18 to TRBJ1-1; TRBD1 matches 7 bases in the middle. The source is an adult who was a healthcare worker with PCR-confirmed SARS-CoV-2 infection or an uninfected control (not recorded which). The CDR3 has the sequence CASSPPTGQNAEAFF. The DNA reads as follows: TGTGCCAGCTCACCCCCGACAGGGCAGAACGCTGAAGCTTTCTTT.